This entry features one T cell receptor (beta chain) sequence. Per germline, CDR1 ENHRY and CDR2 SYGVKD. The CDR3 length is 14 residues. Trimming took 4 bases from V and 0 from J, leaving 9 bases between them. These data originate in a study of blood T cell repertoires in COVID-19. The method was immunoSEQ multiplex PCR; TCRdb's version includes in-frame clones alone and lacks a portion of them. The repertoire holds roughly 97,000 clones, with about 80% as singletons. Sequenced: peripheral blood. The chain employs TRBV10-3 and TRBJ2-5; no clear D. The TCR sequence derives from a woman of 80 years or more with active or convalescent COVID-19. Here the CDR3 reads CAISAGTDQETQYF. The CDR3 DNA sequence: TGTGCCATCAGTGCGGGTACGGACCAAGAGACCCAGTACTTC.